This TCR beta chain was found in a study of early T cells in non-severe SARS-CoV-2 infection. Background on the study: The authors sequenced bulk RNA from unsorted whole blood, leaving chains unpaired. Study-wide results and limits: Comparison of clonotypes with VDJdb favored anti-spike CD8 responses while missing private and CD4 specificities.

Unique molecular identifiers (one per individual cDNA molecule) were attached. From the 5' RACE reads, TCRdb called clonotypes with MiXCR, one entry per CDR3 protein. The sample has around 46,000 distinct CDR3 sequences; 5.4% are singletons. This clonotype was counted ten times or more. Its antigen is not known. Germline loops: CDR1 SGHNT, CDR2 YYREEE (reference sequence). CDR3 length: 15 amino acids. The V gene end was trimmed by 0 bases and the J gene end by 5 bases; junction bases not matched to a gene: 2. The receptor's source is an adult who was a healthcare worker with PCR-confirmed SARS-CoV-2 infection or an uninfected control (not recorded which). The specimen was whole blood, collected at baseline. The J gene is TRBJ1-6, the V gene TRBV5-4; 7 bases agree with TRBD1. The CDR3 nucleotides are TGTGCCAGCAGCTTGGGCAGGGGGGATAATTCACCCCTCCACTTT. This translates into CASSLGRGDNSPLHF.